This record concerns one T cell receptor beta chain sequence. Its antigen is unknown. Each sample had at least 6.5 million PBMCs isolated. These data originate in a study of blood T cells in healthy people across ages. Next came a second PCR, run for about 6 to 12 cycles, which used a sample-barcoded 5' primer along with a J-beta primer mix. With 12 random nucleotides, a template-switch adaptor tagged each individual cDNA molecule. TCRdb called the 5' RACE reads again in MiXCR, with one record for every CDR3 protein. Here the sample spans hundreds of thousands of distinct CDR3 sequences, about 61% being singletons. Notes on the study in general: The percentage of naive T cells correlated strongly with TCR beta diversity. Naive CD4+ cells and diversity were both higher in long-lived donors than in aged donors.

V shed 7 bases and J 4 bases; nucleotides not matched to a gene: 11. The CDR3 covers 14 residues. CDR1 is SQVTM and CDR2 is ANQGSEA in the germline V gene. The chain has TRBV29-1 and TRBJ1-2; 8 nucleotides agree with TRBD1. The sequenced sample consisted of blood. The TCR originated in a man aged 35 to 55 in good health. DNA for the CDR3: TGCAGCGCCCAAAGGCAGGGGGCGGGCTATGGCTACACCTTC. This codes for CSAQRQGAGYGYTF.